This T cell receptor beta chain is drawn from a study of blood T cell repertoires in COVID-19. Study-level background: COVID-19 samples collected from the United States, Italy and Spain covered acute and convalescent phases. PBMCs, B-cell-depleted T cells, or T cells provided the cDNA or gDNA that made up the material.

This clone has just a few counts. As originally analysed: Amplification of reference gene primers was used by the study to estimate nucleated cell counts. TCRdb's table, derived via immunoSEQ multiplex PCR, lists solely in-frame clones and lacks some. The D gene and trimming were derived from the DNA, and the V and J assignments and clone size from that table. The sample lists approximately 260,000 clones; roughly 87% were seen once. Trimming took off 6 bases at V and 1 base at J, with 10 bases between the two ends. Germline V CDR1 and CDR2: MGHRA, YSYEKL. The CDR3 extends over 14 amino acids. The material sequenced was peripheral blood. This receptor was identified in a middle-aged woman who had recovered from COVID-19. V and J are TRBV4-1 and TRBJ1-5, with D possibly being TRBD1 (6 bases). CDR3 sequence reads: CASRAQGSNQPQHF. CDR3 sequence (DNA): TGCGCCAGCAGAGCACAGGGAAGCAATCAGCCCCAGCATTTT.